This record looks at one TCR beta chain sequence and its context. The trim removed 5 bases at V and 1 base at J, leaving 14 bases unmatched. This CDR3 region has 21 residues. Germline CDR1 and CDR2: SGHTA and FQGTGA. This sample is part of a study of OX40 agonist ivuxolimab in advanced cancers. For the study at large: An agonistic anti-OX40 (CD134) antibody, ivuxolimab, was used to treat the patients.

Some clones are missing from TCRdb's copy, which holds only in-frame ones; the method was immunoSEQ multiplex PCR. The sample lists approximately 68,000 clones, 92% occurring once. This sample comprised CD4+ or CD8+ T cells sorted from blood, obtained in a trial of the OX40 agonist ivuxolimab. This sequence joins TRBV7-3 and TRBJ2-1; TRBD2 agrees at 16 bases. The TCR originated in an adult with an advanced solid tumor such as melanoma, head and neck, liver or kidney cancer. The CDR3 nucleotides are TGTGCCAGCAGCCCTACCTCCGGGACTAGCGGGGGGGCAGGGTCCTACAATGAGCAGTTCTTC. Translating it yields CASSPTSGTSGGAGSYNEQFF.